This entry lists 18 T cell receptor beta chains sequenced from one sample in a study of blood T cell repertoires in COVID-19. Assay: immunoSEQ multiplex PCR; the TCRdb copy retains only in-frame clones and omits some. The table has under 130,000 clones, 87% seen once. Material for sequencing was peripheral blood. Source of these receptors: a man aged 45-65 years in a cohort sampled during active COVID-19.

The chain links TRBV5-4 to TRBJ2-3, with TRBD2 as a possible D gene (8 bases). CDR3 size: 16 residues. V was clipped by 4 bases and J by 0 bases, with 15 bases between them. Germline V lookup: CDR1 SGHNT, CDR2 YYREEE (reference sequence). The CDR3 reads CASSRGGTASTDTQYF. In DNA, the CDR3 is TGTGCCAGCAGCCGGGGGGGGACAGCTAGCACAGATACGCAGTATTTT.

The rearrangement joins TRBV7-2 to TRBJ1-2; TRBD1 aligns across 9 bases. The CDR3 is made up of 14 amino acids. CDR1 SGHTA and CDR2 FQGNSA come from the germline V gene. V lost 5 bases to trimming and J lost 5 bases; unmatched junction nucleotides: 6. The CDR3 spells CASSAGTGLYGYTF. The DNA for the CDR3 is TGTGCCAGCAGCGCCGGGACAGGGCTATATGGCTACACCTTC.

V usage is TRBV2 and J usage is TRBJ1-6; 8 bases map to TRBD1. In germline, CDR1 is SNHLY, CDR2 FYNNEI. Trimming cost V 8 bases and J 7 bases; bases outside gene matches: 7. This CDR3 has 14 residues. The CDR3 region is CASGGDRRNSPLHF. As DNA, the CDR3 is TGTGCCAGCGGGGGGGACAGGAGAAATTCACCCCTCCACTTT.

The rearrangement joins TRBV6-5 to TRBJ2-1; D remains ambiguous. Looked up from germline, CDR1 is MNHEY and CDR2 is SVGAGI. V gave up 5 bases and J gave up 8 bases, with 10 bases separating them. The CDR3 totals 12 residues. The CDR3 DNA reads as TGTGCCAGCAGTCTAGTAGGAGATGAGCAGTTCTTC. The encoded protein is CASSLVGDEQFF.

The gene calls are TRBV10-2 and TRBJ1-6; no clear D. Trimming took off 0 bases at V and 9 bases at J, with 6 bases between the two ends. Germline values: CDR1 WSHSY, CDR2 SAAADI. This CDR3 has 13 amino acids. The CDR3 is CASSESEGSPLHF. CDR3 bases: TGCGCCAGCAGTGAGTCGGAGGGTTCACCCCTCCACTTT.

The rearrangement joins TRBV6-5 to TRBJ1-5; TRBD1 matches at 10 bases. The CDR3 has 16 residues. The germline V gene encodes CDR1 MNHEY and CDR2 SVGAGI. With 4 bases clipped from V and 2 bases from J, the junction kept 5 bases outside the gene matches. The CDR3 nucleotides read TGTGCCAGCAGTTCGGCCGGGACAGGGGGCAATCAGCCCCAGCATTTT. The encoded protein is CASSSAGTGGNQPQHF.

This rearrangement joins TRBV18 to TRBJ1-1, with TRBD1 matching 9 bases. This CDR3 has 16 amino acids. Germline CDR1 reads KGHSH; CDR2 reads LQKENI. V dropped 0 bases and J dropped 5; count of bases not matched to a gene: 7. The CDR3 nucleotides read TGTGCCAGCTCACCACCGGGCAGGACAGGGGCAACTGAAGCTTTCTTT. Translation: CASSPPGRTGATEAFF.

This clone appeared once. The DNA for the CDR3 is TGCGCCAGCAGCCAAGATCGCGCAGGCGACACCTACGAGCAGTACTTC. Encoded protein: CASSQDRAGDTYEQYF. V and J are TRBV4-3 and TRBJ2-7; D gene uncertain. The CDR3 length is 16 residues. Looked up from germline, CDR1 is LGHNA and CDR2 is YSLEER. V dropped 0 bases and J dropped 2 bases, with 14 bases sitting between them.

This clone has only a few counts. The chain carries TRBV6-1 and TRBJ1-5, with a possible D match to TRBD1 (6 bases). The CDR3 covers 16 residues. Germline CDR1 reads MNHNS; CDR2 reads SASEGT. V was pared by 4 bases and J by 1 base, with 14 bases between. The CDR3 sequence: CASSAYRVPSNQPQHF. For the CDR3, the DNA is TGTGCCAGCAGTGCCTACAGGGTCCCGAGCAATCAGCCCCAGCATTTT.

The chain uses TRBV28 and TRBJ1-6; 10 bases map to TRBD1. CDR3 length: 15 residues. The trim removed 6 bases at V and 12 bases at J, leaving 11 bases unmatched. Looked up from germline, CDR1 is MDHEN and CDR2 is SYDVKM. In DNA form, the CDR3 reads TGTGCCAGCAGAGGGACAGGGGTTTTTCGGGAACCCCTCCACTTT. Amino acids: CASRGTGVFREPLHF. The full variable domain, in which reference TRBV28 and TRBJ1-6 provide the parts outside the CDR3, is DVKVTQSSRYLVKRTGEKVFLECVQDMDHENMFWYRQDPGLGLRLIYFSYDVKMKEKGDIPEGYSVSREKKERFSLILESASTNQTSMYLCASRGTGVFREPLHFGNGTRLTVT.

The chain carries TRBV9 and TRBJ1-4; D gene uncertain. Trimming took 2 bases from V and 7 from J, leaving 9 bases between them. The germline V gene has CDR1 SGDLS and CDR2 YYNGEE. This CDR3 comprises 13 residues. The CDR3 DNA reads TGTGCCAGCAGCGTGGGCCTCGCTGAAAAACTGTTTTTT. Its protein is CASSVGLAEKLFF.

In the case of this clone: Different DNA sequences within this sample yield the same CDR3. This chain connects TRBV24-1 to TRBJ1-2; 8 positions agree with TRBD1. Germline V lookup: CDR1 KGHDR, CDR2 SFDVKD. V lost 5 bases to trimming and J lost 7 bases; unmatched junction nucleotides: 5. The CDR3 runs 13 residues. The CDR3 protein is CATSAPGQGGYTF. CDR3 DNA sequence: TGTGCCACCAGTGCACCCGGACAGGGTGGCTACACCTTC.

The chain couples TRBV10-3 to TRBJ1-1; 10 nucleotides line up with TRBD1. The V and J ends lost 5 bases and 12 bases, in that order; junction bases with no gene match: 18. There are 16 residues in the CDR3. CDR1 ENHRY and CDR2 SYGVKD come from the germline V gene. The CDR3 DNA sequence: TGTGCCATCAGTCGTGGGACAGGGGCCATAAGTCTCGAAACTTTCTTT. As protein: CAISRGTGAISLETFF.

The CDR3 here is CASSYGLAGGLTGELFF. The CDR3 DNA reads TGTGCCAGCAGCTACGGACTAGCGGGGGGGCTCACCGGGGAGCTGTTTTTT. The V call is TRBV5-4, the J call TRBJ2-2, with 15 bases lining up with TRBD2. This CDR3 is built from 17 residues. Germline V lookup: CDR1 SGHNT, CDR2 YYREEE (reference sequence). V lost 3 bases and J lost 4; bases outside the gene matches: 4.

The chain joins TRBV6-6 to TRBJ1-5, with D tentatively TRBD1 (5 bases). In germline, CDR1 is MNHNY, CDR2 SVGAGI (reference sequence). This CDR3 region has 15 residues. Trimming stripped 1 base from V and 2 bases from J, with 9 bases between. CDR3: CASSYWGDGNQPQHF. As DNA, the CDR3 is TGTGCCAGCAGTTACTGGGGGGATGGCAATCAGCCCCAGCATTTT.

V and J are TRBV9 and TRBJ1-1; D is unresolved. This CDR3 has 14 residues. Germline CDR1 SGDLS, CDR2 YYNGEE. The V end was cut by 0 bases, the J end by 10 bases, with 16 bases between. CDR3 in DNA: TGTGCCAGCAGCGTAGGCGGAAGTGAGGCGGGAGCTTTCTTT. It specifies CASSVGGSEAGAFF.

The V call is TRBV10-3, the J call TRBJ2-7; tentatively, D is TRBD1 (6 bases). Germline CDR1 and CDR2: ENHRY and SYGVKD. Trimming removed 4 bases from V and 6 bases from J, with 16 bases in between. The CDR3 sequence is 14 residues long. CDR3 DNA sequence: TGTGCCATCAGTGGGGCAGGGGTCCTAGGCGAGCAGTACTTC. This gives the protein CAISGAGVLGEQYF.

This clone was recorded once. This chain connects TRBV7-8 to TRBJ2-2, with D perhaps matching TRBD2 (6 bases). The CDR3 covers 14 residues. Germline assignment: CDR1 SGHVS and CDR2 FQNEAQ. V lost 5 bases and J lost 2, with 9 bases in between. CDR3 loop: CASSVGGNTGELFF. The CDR3 region has the DNA TGTGCCAGCAGCGTGGGGGGTAACACCGGGGAGCTGTTTTTT.